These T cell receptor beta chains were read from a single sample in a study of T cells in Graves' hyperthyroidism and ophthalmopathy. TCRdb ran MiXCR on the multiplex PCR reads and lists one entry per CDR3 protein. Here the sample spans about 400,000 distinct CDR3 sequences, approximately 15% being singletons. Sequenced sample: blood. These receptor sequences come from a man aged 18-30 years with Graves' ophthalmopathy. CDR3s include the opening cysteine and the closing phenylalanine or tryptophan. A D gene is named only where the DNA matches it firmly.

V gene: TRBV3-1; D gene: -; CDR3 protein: CASSQEGAGISGSTIYF
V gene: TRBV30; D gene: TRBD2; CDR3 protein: CAWSPLSGGARDTQYF
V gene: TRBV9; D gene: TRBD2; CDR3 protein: CASSVAPGRHNEQFF
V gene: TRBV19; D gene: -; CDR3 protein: CASSIDQQNIYGYTF
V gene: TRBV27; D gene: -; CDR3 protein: CASSLEHRGHSPLHF
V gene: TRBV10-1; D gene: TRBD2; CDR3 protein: CASSESYASGNTDTQYF
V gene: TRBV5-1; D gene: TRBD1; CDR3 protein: CASSPRGQTEAFF
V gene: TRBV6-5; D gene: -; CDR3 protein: CASSSGITEAFF
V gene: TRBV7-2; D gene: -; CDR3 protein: CASSFTLASTYEQYF
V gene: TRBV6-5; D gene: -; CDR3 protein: CASSYLSDGWQYF
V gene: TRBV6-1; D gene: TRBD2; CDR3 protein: CASSSAGGQQFF
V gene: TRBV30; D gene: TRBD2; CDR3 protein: CAWSVGGREADTQYF
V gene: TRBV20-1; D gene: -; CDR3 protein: CSARDLRPSTDTQYF
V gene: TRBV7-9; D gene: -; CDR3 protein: CASSPLLVGNQPQHF
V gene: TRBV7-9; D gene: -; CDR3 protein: CVSSFERGILF
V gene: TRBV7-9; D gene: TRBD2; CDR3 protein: CASEGGRDTGELFF
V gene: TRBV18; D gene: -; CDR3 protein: CASSRNSLLYEQYF
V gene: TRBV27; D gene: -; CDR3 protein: CAGSSQVPPMNTEAFF
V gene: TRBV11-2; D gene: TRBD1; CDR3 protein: CASSPLQGVTEAFF
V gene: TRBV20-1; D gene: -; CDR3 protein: CSARDFKGFFYNEQFF
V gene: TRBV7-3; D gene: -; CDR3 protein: CASSPLGGSDTQYF
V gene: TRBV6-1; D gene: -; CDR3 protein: CASSVQGGEKLFF
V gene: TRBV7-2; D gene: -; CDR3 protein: CASREYNEQFF
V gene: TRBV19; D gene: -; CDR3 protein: CASSPSLGGSGNTIYF
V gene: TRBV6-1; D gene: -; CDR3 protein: CAIGPPGTWASGANVLTF
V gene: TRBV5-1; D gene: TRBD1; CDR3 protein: CASSWTGQVEQFF
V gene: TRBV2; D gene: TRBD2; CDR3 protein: CASSASGGYISSYDEQFF